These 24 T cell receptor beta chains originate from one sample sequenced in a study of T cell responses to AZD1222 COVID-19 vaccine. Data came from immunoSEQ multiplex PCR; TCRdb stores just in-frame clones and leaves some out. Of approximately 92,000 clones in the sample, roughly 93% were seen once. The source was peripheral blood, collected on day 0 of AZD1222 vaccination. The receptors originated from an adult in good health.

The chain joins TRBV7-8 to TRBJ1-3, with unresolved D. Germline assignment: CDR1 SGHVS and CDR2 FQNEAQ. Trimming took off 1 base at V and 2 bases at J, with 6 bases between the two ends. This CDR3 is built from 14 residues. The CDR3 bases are TGTGCCAGCAGCTTAGATCTACCTGGAAACACCATATATTTT. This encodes CASSLDLPGNTIYF.

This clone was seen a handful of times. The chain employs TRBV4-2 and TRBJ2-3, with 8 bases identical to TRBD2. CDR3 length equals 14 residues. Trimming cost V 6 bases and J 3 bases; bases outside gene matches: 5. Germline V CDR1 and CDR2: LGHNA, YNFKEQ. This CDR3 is CASRTGGATDTQYF. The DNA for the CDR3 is TGTGCCAGCAGGACCGGGGGGGCTACAGATACGCAGTATTTT.

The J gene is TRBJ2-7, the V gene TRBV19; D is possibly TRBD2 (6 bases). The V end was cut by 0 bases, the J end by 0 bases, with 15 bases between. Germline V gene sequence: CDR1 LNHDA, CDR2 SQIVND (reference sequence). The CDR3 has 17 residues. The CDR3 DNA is TGTGCCAGTAGTATAGACTTCAGCCGGGAGCACTCCTACGAGCAGTACTTC. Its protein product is CASSIDFSREHSYEQYF.

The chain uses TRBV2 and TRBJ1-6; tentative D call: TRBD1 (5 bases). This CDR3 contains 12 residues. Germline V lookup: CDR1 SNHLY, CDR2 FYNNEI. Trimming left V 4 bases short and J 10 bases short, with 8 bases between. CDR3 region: CASSGGDSPLHF. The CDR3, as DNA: TGTGCCAGCAGTGGTGGGGACTCACCCCTCCACTTT.

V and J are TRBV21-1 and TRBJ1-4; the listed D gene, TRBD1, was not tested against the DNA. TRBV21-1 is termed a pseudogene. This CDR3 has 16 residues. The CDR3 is CASSKAVGAANEKLFF. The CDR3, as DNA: TGTGCCAGCAGCAAAGCAGTGGGGGCGGCTAATGAAAAACTGTTTTTT.

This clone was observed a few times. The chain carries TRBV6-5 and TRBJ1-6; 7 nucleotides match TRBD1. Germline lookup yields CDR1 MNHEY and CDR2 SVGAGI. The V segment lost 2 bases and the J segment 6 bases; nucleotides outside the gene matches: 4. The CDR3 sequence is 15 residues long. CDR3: CASSYGNRGNSPLHF. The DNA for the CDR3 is TGTGCCAGCAGTTACGGGAACAGGGGTAATTCACCCCTCCACTTT.

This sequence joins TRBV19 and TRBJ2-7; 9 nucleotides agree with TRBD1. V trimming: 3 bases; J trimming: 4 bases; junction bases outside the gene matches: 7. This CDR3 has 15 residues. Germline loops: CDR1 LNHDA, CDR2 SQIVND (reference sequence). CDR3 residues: CASSMGQGHAYEQYF. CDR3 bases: TGTGCCAGTAGTATGGGACAGGGTCACGCATACGAGCAGTACTTC.

CDR3 loop: CASSLRQGYYNSPLHF. CDR3 in DNA: TGTGCCAGCAGCTTACGACAGGGGTATTATAATTCACCCCTCCACTTT. V is TRBV5-4 and J is TRBJ1-6, with 8 bases that match TRBD1. With 2 bases clipped from V and 4 bases from J, the junction kept 5 bases outside the gene matches. Germline V gene lookup returns CDR1 SGHNT and CDR2 YYREEE (reference sequence). The CDR3 runs 16 residues. Based on the CDR3 plus reference TRBV5-4 and TRBJ1-6, the full variable domain is ETGVTQSPTHLIKTRGQQVTLRCSSQSGHNTVSWYQQALGQGPQFIFQYYREEENGRGNFPPRFSGLQFPNYSSELNVNALELDDSALYLCASSLRQGYYNSPLHFGNGTRLTVT.

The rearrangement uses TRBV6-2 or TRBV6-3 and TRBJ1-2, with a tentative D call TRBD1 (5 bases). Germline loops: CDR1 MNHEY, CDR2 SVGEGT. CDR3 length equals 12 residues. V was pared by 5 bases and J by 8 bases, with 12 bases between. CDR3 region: CASSPGVGGYTF. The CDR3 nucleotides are TGTGCCAGCAGTCCGGGGGTAGGAGGCTACACCTTC.

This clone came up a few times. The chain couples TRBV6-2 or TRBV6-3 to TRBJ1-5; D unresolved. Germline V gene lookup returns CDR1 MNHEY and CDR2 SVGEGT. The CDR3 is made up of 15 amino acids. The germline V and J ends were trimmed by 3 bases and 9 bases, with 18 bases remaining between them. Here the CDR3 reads CASSYRPVDNSPQHF. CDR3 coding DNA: TGTGCCAGCAGTTATAGGCCTGTTGATAATTCGCCCCAGCATTTT.

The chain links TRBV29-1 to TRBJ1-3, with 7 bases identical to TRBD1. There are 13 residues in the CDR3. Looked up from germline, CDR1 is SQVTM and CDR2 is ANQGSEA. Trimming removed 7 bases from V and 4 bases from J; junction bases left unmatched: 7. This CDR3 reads CSAADRAGNTIYF. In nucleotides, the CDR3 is TGCAGCGCTGCTGACAGGGCCGGAAACACCATATATTTT.

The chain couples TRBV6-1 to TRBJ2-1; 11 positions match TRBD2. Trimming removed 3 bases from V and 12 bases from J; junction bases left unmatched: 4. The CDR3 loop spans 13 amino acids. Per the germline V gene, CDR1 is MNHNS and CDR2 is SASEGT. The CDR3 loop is CASSEPSGGPQFF. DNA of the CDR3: TGTGCCAGCAGTGAGCCTAGCGGGGGGCCGCAGTTCTTC.

The CDR3 DNA is TGTGCCAGCAGTGAAGGGGGATGGGTAAGAGACTACACCTTC. Translation: CASSEGGWVRDYTF. This chain joins TRBV6-1 and TRBJ1-2; D not resolved. Germline CDR1 and CDR2: MNHNS and SASEGT. V gave up 1 base and J gave up 10 bases, with 16 bases separating them. The CDR3 runs 14 residues.

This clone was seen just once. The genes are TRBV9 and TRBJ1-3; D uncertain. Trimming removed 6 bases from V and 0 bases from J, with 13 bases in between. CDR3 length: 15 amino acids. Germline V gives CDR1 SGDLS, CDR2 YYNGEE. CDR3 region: CASNQHERSGNTIYF. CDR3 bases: TGTGCCAGCAACCAACACGAGCGCTCTGGAAACACCATATATTTT. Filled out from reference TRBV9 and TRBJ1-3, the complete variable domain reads DSGVTQTPKHLITATGQRVTLRCSPRSGDLSVYWYQQSLDQGLQFLIQYYNGEERAKGNILERFSAQQFPDLHSELNLSSLELGDSALYFCASNQHERSGNTIYFGEGSWLTVV.

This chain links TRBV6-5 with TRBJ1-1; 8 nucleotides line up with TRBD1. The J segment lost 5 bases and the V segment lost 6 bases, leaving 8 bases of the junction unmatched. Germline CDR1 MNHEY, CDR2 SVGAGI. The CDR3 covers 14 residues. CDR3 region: CASSDGQGRTEAFF. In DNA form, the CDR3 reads TGTGCCAGCAGCGACGGACAGGGAAGGACTGAAGCTTTCTTT.

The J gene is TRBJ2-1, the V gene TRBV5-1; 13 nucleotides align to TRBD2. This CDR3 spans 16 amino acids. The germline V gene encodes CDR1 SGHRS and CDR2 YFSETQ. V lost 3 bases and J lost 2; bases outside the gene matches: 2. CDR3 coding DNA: TGCGCCAGCAGCTATACTAGCGGGGGGGCCTACAATGAGCAGTTCTTC. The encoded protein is CASSYTSGGAYNEQFF.

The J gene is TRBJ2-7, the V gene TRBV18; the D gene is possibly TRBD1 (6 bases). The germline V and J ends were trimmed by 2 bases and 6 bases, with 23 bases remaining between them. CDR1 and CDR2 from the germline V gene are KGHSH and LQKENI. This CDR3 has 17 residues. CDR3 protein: CASSPATGRGWMSEQYF. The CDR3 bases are TGTGCCAGCTCACCAGCCACAGGGCGCGGTTGGATGAGCGAGCAGTACTTC.

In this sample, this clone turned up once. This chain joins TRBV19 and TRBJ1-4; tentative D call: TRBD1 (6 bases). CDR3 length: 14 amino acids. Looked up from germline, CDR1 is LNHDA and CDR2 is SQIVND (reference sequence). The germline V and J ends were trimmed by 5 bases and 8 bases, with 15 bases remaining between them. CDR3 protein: CASSLTGTSEKLFF. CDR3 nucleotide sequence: TGTGCCAGTAGTCTGACCGGGACATCGGAAAAACTGTTTTTT.

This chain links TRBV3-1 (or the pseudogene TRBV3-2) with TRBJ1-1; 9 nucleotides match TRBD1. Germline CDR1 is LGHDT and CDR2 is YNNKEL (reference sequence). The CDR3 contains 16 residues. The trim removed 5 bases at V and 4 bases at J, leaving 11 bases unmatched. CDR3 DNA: TGTGCCAGCAGCTACCTGCCGGGACAGGGATCCACTGAAGCTTTCTTT. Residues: CASSYLPGQGSTEAFF.

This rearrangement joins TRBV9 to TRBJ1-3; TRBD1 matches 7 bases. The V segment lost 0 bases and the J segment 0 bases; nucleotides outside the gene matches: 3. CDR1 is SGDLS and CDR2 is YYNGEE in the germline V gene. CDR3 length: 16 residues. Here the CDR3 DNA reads TGTGCCAGCAGCGTAGACCAGGGGGGCTCTGGAAACACCATATATTTT. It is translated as CASSVDQGGSGNTIYF.

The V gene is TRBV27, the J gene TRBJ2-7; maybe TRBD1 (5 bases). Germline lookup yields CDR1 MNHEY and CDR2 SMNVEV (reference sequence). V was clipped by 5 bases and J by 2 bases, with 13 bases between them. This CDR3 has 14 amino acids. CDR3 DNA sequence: TGTGCCAGCAGTCCTACAGGTTGGCCCTACGAGCAGTACTTC. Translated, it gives CASSPTGWPYEQYF.

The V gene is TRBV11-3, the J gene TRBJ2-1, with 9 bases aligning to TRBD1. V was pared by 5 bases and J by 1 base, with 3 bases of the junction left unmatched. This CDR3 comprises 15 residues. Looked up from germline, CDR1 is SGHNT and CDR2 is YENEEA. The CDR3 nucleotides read TGTGCCAGCAGCCTGGGACAGGGTTCCTACAATGAGCAGTTCTTC. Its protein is CASSLGQGSYNEQFF.

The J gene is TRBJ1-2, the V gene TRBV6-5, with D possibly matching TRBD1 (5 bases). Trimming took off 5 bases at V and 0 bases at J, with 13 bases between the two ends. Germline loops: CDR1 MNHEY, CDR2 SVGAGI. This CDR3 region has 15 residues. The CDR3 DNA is TGTGCCAGCAGTCTCGAAGCAGGGACTAACTATGGCTACACCTTC. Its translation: CASSLEAGTNYGYTF.

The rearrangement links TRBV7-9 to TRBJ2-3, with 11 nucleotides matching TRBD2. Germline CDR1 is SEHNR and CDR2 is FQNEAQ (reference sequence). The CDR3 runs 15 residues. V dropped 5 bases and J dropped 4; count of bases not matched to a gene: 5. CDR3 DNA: TGTGCCAGCAGCCCATCTAGCGGGGGGCCAGATACGCAGTATTTT. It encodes CASSPSSGGPDTQYF.